These 27 T cell receptor beta chains were all obtained from the same sample, sequenced in a study of blood T cell repertoires in COVID-19. Using immunoSEQ multiplex PCR, the repertoire was profiled, and TCRdb retains in-frame clones only, with some absent. The sample lists 90,000 or so clones, around 72% seen once, with around 25% in the top ten. Sequencing input: peripheral blood. Receptors originate from an older woman in a cohort sampled during active or convalescent COVID-19.

This chain links TRBV5-1 with TRBJ2-7, with 7 bases that match TRBD1. The ends lost 0 bases at V and 4 bases at J; junction bases unmatched: 7. The length of the CDR3 is 15 residues. Germline-derived CDR1 and CDR2 are SGHRS and YFSETQ. The CDR3 spells CASSLVPGQSYEQYF. In nucleotides, the CDR3 is TGCGCCAGCAGCTTGGTGCCGGGACAGAGTTACGAGCAGTACTTC.

This clone appeared a few times. The chain recombines TRBV27 with TRBJ2-7, with D maybe TRBD2 (6 bases). V lost 2 bases and J lost 2, with 16 bases in between. The CDR3 is made up of 16 amino acids. CDR1 is MNHEY, CDR2 SMNVEV, per germline (reference sequence). This CDR3 reads CASSLTSGGLTYEQYF. CDR3 nucleotides: TGTGCCAGCAGTTTAACCTCCGGGGGTCTGACCTACGAGCAGTACTTC.

CDR3 in DNA: TGCGCCAGCACGAACACTACGGGACAGGGGGCCAGGCCCCAGCATTTT. Translated: CASTNTTGQGARPQHF. This chain connects TRBV10-1 to TRBJ1-5; the match to TRBD1 covers 12 bases. The CDR3 is made up of 16 amino acids. The V gene's germline CDR1 is WNHNN and CDR2 SYGVQD (reference sequence). J gave up 9 bases and V 7 bases, and 13 bases lay outside the gene matches.

This chain connects TRBV21-1 to TRBJ2-2; the table's D gene call, TRBD1, was not cross checked with the DNA. TRBV21-1 is designated a pseudogene. CDR3 length equals 15 residues. CDR3 DNA: TGTGCCAGCAACCCAACAGGGGTGGGAACCGGGGAGCTGTTTTTT. Translation: CASNPTGVGTGELFF.

The chain joins TRBV5-4 to TRBJ2-2; D is ambiguous. Trimming removed 0 bases at V and 6 bases at J, with 12 bases between. Germline V lookup: CDR1 SGHNT, CDR2 YYREEE (reference sequence). The CDR3 is 15 amino acids. CDR3 in amino acids: CASSLDRLRAGELFF. The CDR3 bases are TGTGCCAGCAGCTTGGACCGCCTTAGAGCCGGGGAGCTGTTTTTT.

CDR3 nucleotides: TGTGCCAGCACCCGACAGGGGGAGCTGTTTTTT. Translation: CASTRQGELFF. The chain joins TRBV6-5 to TRBJ2-2; the D gene is possibly TRBD1 (5 bases). In germline, CDR1 is MNHEY, CDR2 SVGAGI. Trimming cost V 7 bases and J 8 bases, with 8 bases left between them. The CDR3 sequence is 11 residues long.

The chain uses TRBV6-6 and TRBJ2-1; 7 nucleotides match TRBD1. Trimming cost V 6 bases and J 8 bases; bases outside gene matches: 7. The germline V gene has CDR1 MNHNY and CDR2 SVGAGI (reference sequence). CDR3 length: 13 amino acids. The CDR3 spells CASSPTGLYEQFF. Written as DNA, the CDR3 is TGTGCCAGCAGCCCGACAGGGTTGTATGAGCAGTTCTTC.

This clone showed up just a few times. The chain is built from TRBV7-9 and TRBJ2-7; D not resolved. V shed 5 bases and J shed 1 base, with 12 bases lying between them. The CDR3 has 14 residues. CDR1 and CDR2 from the germline V gene are SEHNR and FQNEAQ (reference sequence). CDR3: CASSPESSSYEQYF. The CDR3, as DNA: TGTGCCAGCAGCCCGGAGTCGAGTTCCTACGAGCAGTACTTC.

The chain has TRBV11-2 and TRBJ1-5, with 8 bases lining up with TRBD1. The CDR3 is 16 residues long. V gave up 1 base and J gave up 6 bases; unmatched junction bases: 8. Germline V gene lookup returns CDR1 SGHAT and CDR2 FQNNGV. The CDR3 DNA is TGTGCCAGCAGCTTAGTATTAACAGGGGGTGGTCAGCCCCAGCATTTT. Protein product: CASSLVLTGGGQPQHF.

The chain employs TRBV5-4 and TRBJ1-6, with TRBD1 matching 7 bases. The CDR3 covers 18 residues. Germline lookup yields CDR1 SGHNT and CDR2 YYREEE (reference sequence). With 4 bases clipped from V and 4 bases from J, the junction kept 14 bases outside the gene matches. CDR3 nucleotide sequence: TGTGCCAGCAGCAGACAAACAGGGGCCGGGACTTATAATTCACCCCTCCACTTT. It specifies CASSRQTGAGTYNSPLHF.

The chain carries TRBV4-3 and TRBJ2-1; D perhaps matches TRBD2 (5 bases). Trimming took off 5 bases at V and 4 bases at J, with 12 bases between the two ends. Germline V gene lookup returns CDR1 LGHNA and CDR2 YSLEER. The CDR3 runs 14 residues. The CDR3: CASSAGRRYNEQFF. Written as DNA, the CDR3 is TGCGCCAGCAGCGCGGGCCGTCGGTACAATGAGCAGTTCTTC.

This clone was seen a few times. The same CDR3 is also encoded by other DNA sequences in this sample. This chain links TRBV19 with TRBJ2-7, with D perhaps TRBD2 (6 bases). CDR1 is LNHDA and CDR2 is SQIVND in the germline V gene (reference sequence). V was pared by 3 bases and J by 0 bases, with 9 bases between. The CDR3 is 14 residues long. CDR3 protein: CASSIGRGSYEQYF. In nucleotides, the CDR3 is TGTGCCAGTAGTATTGGGCGGGGCTCCTACGAGCAGTACTTC. The variable domain in full, with the rest retrieved from reference TRBV19 and TRBJ2-7, is DGGITQSPKYLFRKEGQNVTLSCEQNLNHDAMYWYRQDPGQGLRLIYYSQIVNDFQKGDIAEGYSVSREKKESFPLTVTSAQKNPTAFYLCASSIGRGSYEQYFGPGTRLTVT.

This chain joins TRBV4-1 and TRBJ1-5, with 9 bases lining up with TRBD1. This CDR3 has 15 amino acids. Germline CDR1 is MGHRA and CDR2 is YSYEKL. The V and J ends lost 6 bases and 2 bases, in that order; junction bases with no gene match: 5. CDR3 amino acids: CASSPDRGGNQPQHF. As DNA, the CDR3 is TGCGCCAGCAGTCCCGACAGGGGGGGCAATCAGCCCCAGCATTTT.

V gene TRBV10-3 combines with J gene TRBJ1-1, with TRBD1 as a possible D gene (5 bases). This CDR3 region has 14 residues. Germline V gene sequence: CDR1 ENHRY, CDR2 SYGVKD. The V and J ends lost 4 bases and 3 bases respectively, with 12 bases between them. CDR3 region: CAISVGGADTEAFF. In DNA, the CDR3 is TGTGCCATCAGTGTTGGAGGGGCAGACACTGAAGCTTTCTTT.

The rearrangement links TRBV2 to TRBJ2-7; TRBD1 agrees at 8 bases. CDR1 is SNHLY, CDR2 FYNNEI, per germline. J lost 0 bases, V lost 2 bases, and 12 bases had no gene match. This CDR3 has 18 amino acids. The DNA for the CDR3 is TGTGCCAGCAGTGAAATGGTACCGGACAGGGCCAGCTCCTACGAGCAGTACTTC. As protein: CASSEMVPDRASSYEQYF.

This clone showed up just a few times. The rearrangement joins TRBV18 to TRBJ2-5; possibly TRBD1 for D (8 bases). The CDR3 is 15 amino acids. Trimming left V 3 bases short and J 5 bases short, with 16 bases between. From germline, CDR1 is KGHSH and CDR2 LQKENI. This CDR3 is CASSPRETGDETQYF. CDR3 coding DNA: TGTGCCAGCTCACCGCGGGAGACAGGGGATGAGACCCAGTACTTC. The entire variable domain, with the rest obtained from reference TRBV18 and TRBJ2-5, is as follows: NAGVMQNPRHLVRRRGQEARLRCSPMKGHSHVYWYRQLPEEGLKFMVYLQKENIIDESGMPKERFSAEFPKEGPSILRIQQVVRGDSAAYFCASSPRETGDETQYFGPGTRLLVL.

The rearrangement joins TRBV5-1 to TRBJ2-7; a weak D match, TRBD1 (6 bases). From germline, CDR1 is SGHRS and CDR2 YFSETQ. The CDR3 extends over 15 amino acids. Trimming left V 4 bases short and J 3 bases short, with 17 bases between. Here the CDR3 reads CASSNTGSRSYEQYF. CDR3 bases: TGCGCCAGCAGCAACACAGGGTCTCGCAGCTACGAGCAGTACTTC.

The genes are TRBV5-5 and TRBJ2-7; 10 bases are a match to TRBD2. The CDR3 covers 14 residues. In germline, CDR1 is SGHKS, CDR2 YYEKEE (reference sequence). The junction had 2 bases not matched to a gene; V was cut back by 3 bases and J by 2 bases. The CDR3, as DNA: TGTGCCAGCAGCTGGAGCGGGGGGGCCTACGAGCAGTACTTC. Protein: CASSWSGGAYEQYF.

V is TRBV24-1 and J is TRBJ1-2, with D possibly matching TRBD1 (5 bases). The CDR3 length is 13 residues. V lost 3 bases and J lost 7, with 11 bases in between. The germline CDR1 and CDR2 sequences are KGHDR and SFDVKD. This CDR3 reads CATSDRTGVGYTF. CDR3 nucleotides: TGTGCCACCAGTGATAGGACGGGGGTTGGCTACACCTTC.

The sample holds one count of this clone. The chain links TRBV19 to TRBJ2-5, with TRBD2 matching over 14 bases. The junction had 6 bases not matched to a gene; V was cut back by 5 bases and J by 4 bases. Looked up from germline, CDR1 is LNHDA and CDR2 is SQIVND (reference sequence). CDR3 length: 16 residues. CDR3 loop: CASSSTSGGAGETQYF. CDR3 bases: TGTGCCAGTAGTTCGACTAGCGGGGGGGCGGGAGAGACCCAGTACTTC.

This clone was recorded only once. This chain's CDR3 is CASTGTRSTDTQYF. The CDR3 DNA sequence: TGTGCCAGCACCGGGACTAGAAGCACAGATACGCAGTATTTT. This rearrangement joins TRBV2 to TRBJ2-3; 8 bases are shared with TRBD2. The length of the CDR3 is 14 residues. Germline V gene lookup returns CDR1 SNHLY and CDR2 FYNNEI. Trimming removed 7 bases from V and 0 bases from J; junction bases left unmatched: 3.

This chain joins TRBV30 and TRBJ2-5; TRBD2 matches 9 bases. The CDR3 loop spans 17 amino acids. Germline V CDR1 and CDR2: GTSNPN, SVGIG (reference sequence). V lost 2 bases and J lost 5; bases outside the gene matches: 15. CDR3 residues: CAWSHNLAGVSGETQYF. The CDR3 DNA is TGTGCCTGGAGTCATAACTTAGCGGGGGTATCAGGGGAGACCCAGTACTTC.

Here the CDR3 reads CASSLVRRGDHEQYF. Written as DNA, the CDR3 is TGTGCCAGCAGCTTAGTTCGGCGGGGGGACCACGAGCAGTACTTC. V and J are TRBV7-8 and TRBJ2-7, with 8 bases that match TRBD2. Germline lookup yields CDR1 SGHVS and CDR2 FQNEAQ. With V trimmed by 1 base and J by 5 bases, 7 bases remained unmatched. The CDR3 is 15 amino acids.

This clone was counted only a few times. The V call is TRBV13, the J call TRBJ1-4; 9 bases agree with TRBD1. Per germline, CDR1 PRHDT and CDR2 FYEKMQ (reference sequence). Losses at the gene ends were 6 bases for V and 6 bases for J; bases not matched to a gene: 17. The CDR3 has 18 amino acids. The CDR3 spells CASRTNGTGHDRDEKLFF. The DNA of the CDR3 is TGTGCCAGCAGAACAAATGGGACAGGGCACGACCGGGATGAAAAACTGTTTTTT.

The rearrangement joins TRBV19 to TRBJ1-2; 7 bases are shared with TRBD1. The V segment lost 5 bases and the J segment 3 bases; nucleotides outside the gene matches: 12. Germline values: CDR1 LNHDA, CDR2 SQIVND (reference sequence). This CDR3 has 16 amino acids. CDR3 amino acids: CASSPSPAGGHYGYTF. DNA for the CDR3: TGTGCCAGTAGTCCCAGTCCGGCAGGGGGGCACTATGGCTACACCTTC. The whole variable domain, remainder taken from reference TRBV19 and TRBJ1-2, is DGGITQSPKYLFRKEGQNVTLSCEQNLNHDAMYWYRQDPGQGLRLIYYSQIVNDFQKGDIAEGYSVSREKKESFPLTVTSAQKNPTAFYLCASSPSPAGGHYGYTFGSGTRLTVV.

The chain links TRBV19 to TRBJ1-2; no clear D gene. Germline CDR1 and CDR2: LNHDA and SQIVND (reference sequence). Trimming took off 6 bases at V and 5 bases at J, with 10 bases between the two ends. The CDR3 totals 12 residues. CDR3 in DNA: TGTGCCAGTAGATCAACATCTTATGGCTACACCTTC. Translating gives CASRSTSYGYTF.

The V gene is TRBV5-4, the J gene TRBJ2-6; tentative D call: TRBD2 (6 bases). CDR1 and CDR2 from the germline V gene are SGHNT and YYREEE (reference sequence). Trimming removed 2 bases at V and 3 bases at J, with 9 bases between. The CDR3 contains 15 residues. In DNA, the CDR3 is TGTGCCAGCAGCTTAGGAGGGCTTGGGGCCAACGTCCTGACTTTC. Translating gives CASSLGGLGANVLTF.